This entry concerns a single T cell receptor beta chain. This clone came up once. The specificity of this receptor is unknown. Base qualities are not provided; no much larger clone lies one nucleotide away. The library relied on the immunoSEQ multiplex PCR assay. DNA from the cultured, isolated CD4+ T cells was subjected to TCR beta CDR3 sequencing. The paper's processing steps were these. Non-productive TCR sequences were discarded, and reads were trimmed to the CDR3 region, with only CDR3s of 7 or more amino acids retained. The MANAFEST web app was used to pick out antigen-specific clonotypes by comparing their expansion in peptide wells with that in reference cultures. To be called positive, a clone needed expansion at FDR<0.05 compared with the reference and with all other wells, an odds ratio greater than 5, and a frequency greater than 0.1% in two replicate wells. A clonotype was defined as cross-reactive if the clonotype was significantly expanded both in SARS-CoV-2 spike wells and in at least one common cold coronavirus spike condition. CDR3 similarity was assessed by Levenshtein distance using the stringdist R package, and unrooted trees were constructed with ape in R 3.6.1. Held by TCRdb, this immuneACCESS table contains in-frame sequences only and omits some clones. Under half of the omission traces to an unresolved V gene where checked; the cause of the rest is unknown. The V and J calls and the clone size are those of that table, but D and trimming were determined from the DNA. This sample has fewer than 40,000 clones in its table, and 82% of those were observed once. The ten largest make up roughly 1.9% of the sample.

To identify antigen-specific CD4+ T cell clonotypes by their expansion, the ViraFEST assay first stimulated PBMC with viral peptide pools and then applied TCR sequencing. After 10 days of culture, CD4+ T cells were isolated with the EasySep CD4+ T cell isolation kit. Participants received two doses of either the BNT162b2 or the mRNA-1273 mRNA SARS-CoV-2 vaccine. Healthy vaccine recipients had no prior SARS-CoV-2 infection, confirmed by negative nucleocapsid antibodies before and after vaccination. Over 1.5 million PBMC per well were cultured with 10 ug/ml peptides in IMDM containing 5% human AB serum, about 9.7 IU/ml IL-2 and gentamicin. On days 3 and 7, half of the culture medium was replaced with fresh IL-2-containing medium. Each peptide stimulation condition was cultured in triplicate wells unless otherwise noted. PBMC were separated from whole blood using Ficoll-Paque Plus gradient centrifugation and were then either cryopreserved at -140C or used fresh. Overlapping peptide pools spanned the spike proteins of SARS-CoV-2 and the common cold coronaviruses HCoV-NL63, HCoV-OC43 and HCoV-229E. The QIAamp micro DNA kit was used to extract genomic DNA from the cultured CD4+ T cells.

The data derive from a study of vaccination effects on CD4 cells after COVID-19 (dated 2022 in TCRdb). General notes on the study: Post-vaccine samples across the study were collected a median of 72 days after the second dose, with a range of 14 to 241. Altogether, around 9 COVID-19 convalescent patients and several SARS-CoV-2-naive healthy vaccine recipients made up the full study. The study compared SARS-CoV-2 spike-specific CD4+ TCR repertoires before and after mRNA vaccination in COVID-19 convalescent patients and infection-naive vaccine recipients. Cultures from other donors in the study were sequenced with the Oncomine TCR Beta short-read assay on an Illumina iSeq 100. Study-wide findings and limitations: Both infection-induced and vaccine-induced clones contracted markedly at late post-vaccination timepoints, which is consistent with waning T cell responses. The study was limited by a small number of convalescent patients, and early post-infection timepoints were lacking. Among healthy vaccine recipients, nearly all vaccine-induced clones were SARS-CoV-2 mono-reactive, and only 1 of 255 was cross-reactive with common cold coronaviruses.

CDR3 length: 13 amino acids, cysteine to phenylalanine. Only the CDR3 part of the read is kept: 39 bases, read in frame from the first base. CDR1 and CDR2, looked up from the germline V gene, are SNHLY and FYNNEI. After removal of 6 bases from V and 0 bases from J, the junction retains 1 base not matched to a gene. The input for sequencing was CD4+ T cells from PBMCs cultured with HCoV-NL63 spike peptides, taken after COVID-19 vaccination. The cell subset or site label corresponds to: HCoV-NL63 spike overlapping peptide pool stimulation. The chain joins TRBV2 to TRBJ1-1, with 7 bases in between that match TRBD1. The sequence was obtained from a human donor who received a COVID-19 vaccine. Some clones in this sample may be carry-over from other donors' samples. The nucleotide sequence reads TGTGCCAGCAGGACAGGGTTGAACACTGAAGCTTTCTTT. Its translation reads: CASRTGLNTEAFF.